These T cell receptor beta chains were read from a single sample in a study of blood T cell repertoires in COVID-19. Clones were read by immunoSEQ multiplex PCR, and TCRdb kept only the in-frame ones, dropping some. The table has some 83,000 clones, 84% seen once; the top ten hold roughly 3.5%. Sequenced input: peripheral blood. These receptors all stem from a man aged 45-60 years with acute or convalescent COVID-19. Each CDR3 is given with its conserved first and last residue. A D gene is named only where the DNA matches it firmly. Only part of the rows carry a size: once, few, many, or a class if the clone is expanded.

>-|TRBJ2-1|TRBV6-4|-
TGTGCCAGCAGTGGGACCATCGGGGGTGAGCAGTTCTTC
CASSGTIGGEQFF
>-|TRBJ1-2|TRBV30|-
TGTGCCTGGAGTGTACATCAGGGATTGGAGGGCTACACCTTC
CAWSVHQGLEGYTF
>-|TRBJ1-3|TRBV3-1/TRBV3-2|-
TGTGCCAGCAGCCAATTTGCAGGGGCCTACTCTGGAAACACCATATATTTT
CASSQFAGAYSGNTIYF
>TRBD2|TRBJ2-1|TRBV7-6|-
TGTGCCAGCAGCCCGGTTGGCGGGAGTTTCAACAATGAGCAGTTCTTC
CASSPVGGSFNNEQFF
>TRBD1|TRBJ2-5|TRBV6-5|few
TGTGCCTCCGGACAGGGGGCGGGGGAGACCCAGTACTTC
CASGQGAGETQYF
>-|TRBJ2-7|TRBV19|few
TGTGCCAGTAGTACCTTGAGCTCCTACGAGCAGTACTTC
CASSTLSSYEQYF
>TRBD1|TRBJ2-7|TRBV25-1|-
TGTGCCAGCAGTCTAGGACAGGGCTACGAGCAGTACTTC
CASSLGQGYEQYF
>TRBD2|TRBJ2-1|TRBV29-1|-
TGCAGCGTTGAAGTATCGGGCGGGAGGGCCAGGAAGCAGTTCTTC
CSVEVSGGRARKQFF
>TRBD2|TRBJ2-7|TRBV5-4|-
TGTGCCAGCAGCTCCGGGACTAGCTCCTACGAGCAGTACTTC
CASSSGTSSYEQYF
>-|TRBJ2-3|TRBV18|-
TGTGCCAGCTCACCCCGGCCAGGGTCAGATACGCAGTATTTT
CASSPRPGSDTQYF
>TRBD2|TRBJ2-1|TRBV27|-
TGTGCCAGCAGTTCGCGTGAACTAGCGGGAGTCTACAATGAGCAGTTCTTC
CASSSRELAGVYNEQFF
>TRBD1|TRBJ1-1|TRBV18|-
TGTGCCAGCTCACCATCCACTTACCGGGACAGGGGGAAGCACACTGAAGCTTTCTTT
CASSPSTYRDRGKHTEAFF
>-|TRBJ1-6|TRBV6-2/TRBV6-3|-
TGTGCCAGCAGTCGCCTGGGCCCGACAGATTCACCCCTCCACTTT
CASSRLGPTDSPLHF
>-|TRBJ2-2|TRBV5-1|-
TGCGCCAGCAGTTATGACAGTAACACCGGGGAGCTGTTTTTT
CASSYDSNTGELFF
>TRBD1|TRBJ2-3|TRBV12-3/TRBV12-4|-
TGTGCCAACCGGGACAGCCTCACAGATACGCAGTATTTT
CANRDSLTDTQYF
>-|TRBJ1-5|TRBV7-6|-
TGTGCCAGCAGCCGAGGGGGAATTAATCAGCCCCAGCATTTT
CASSRGGINQPQHF
>-|TRBJ1-4|TRBV30|-
TGTGCCTGGAATAAAGGGGGGAGGGGAAATGAAAAACTGTTTTTT
CAWNKGGRGNEKLFF
>-|TRBJ2-7|TRBV19|-
TGTGCCAGTAGTATCTACCCTCCAACAGGGATCTCCTACGAGCAGTACTTC
CASSIYPPTGISYEQYF
>TRBD1|TRBJ2-7|TRBV6-5|many
TGTGCCAGCAGCCCCGGGACAGGGAACTACGAGCAGTACTTC
CASSPGTGNYEQYF
>-|TRBJ1-2|TRBV21-1|-
TGTGCCAGCAGCTTCCGGGACATCAACTATGGCTACACCTTC
CASSFRDINYGYTF
>-|TRBJ2-1|TRBV4-3|-
TGCGCCAGCAGCCAAGATATCGGGCAGGGTGGCGAGCAGTTCTTC
CASSQDIGQGGEQFF
>TRBD1|TRBJ2-2|TRBV6-5|-
TGTGCCAGCGGGCAGGGGGCATTCGGGGAGCTGTTTTTT
CASGQGAFGELFF
>-|TRBJ2-2|TRBV4-3|-
TGCGCCAGCAGCCACTCGGGGAAAGCCGGGGAGCTGTTTTTT
CASSHSGKAGELFF
>TRBD1|TRBJ1-2|TRBV18|-
TGTGCCAGCTCACCGGGGACAGGAGTCTATGGCTACACCTTC
CASSPGTGVYGYTF
>-|TRBJ2-5|TRBV19|-
TGTGCCAGTAGTATGAGGACAGAAGAGACCCAGTACTTC
CASSMRTEETQYF